This T cell receptor (beta chain) stems from a study of blood T cell repertoires in COVID-19. On the study more broadly: Acute and convalescent COVID-19 specimens originated in the United States, Italy and Spain.

CDR1 is KGHDR and CDR2 is SFDVKD in the germline V gene. The V and J ends lost 6 bases and 10 bases, in that order; junction bases with no gene match: 5. The CDR3 spans 14 residues. The table came from immunoSEQ multiplex PCR; TCRdb's copy has only in-frame clones and leaves some out. The sample holds approximately 75,000 clones, about 85% seen once. Seattle patients were enrolled during active infection and followed longitudinally. This sequence joins TRBV24-1 and TRBJ2-1; 13 bases map to TRBD2. This clonotype was obtained from a middle-aged man with COVID-19, enrolled during active disease. Input material: peripheral blood. The CDR3: CATSSRTSGREQFF. The CDR3 region has the DNA TGTGCCACCAGTTCACGGACTAGCGGGAGAGAGCAGTTCTTC.